This T cell receptor beta chain was documented in a study of control samples from healthy donors and cancer patients (TCRdb year 2020). Worth noting for this clone: It has no known antigen specificity. Per-nucleotide qualities are absent, and no much larger clonotype sits a single base away.

Library construction relied on the immunoSEQ multiplex PCR assay. As stored in TCRdb, this immuneACCESS dataset retains in-frame rearrangements with V and J assigned. A fraction of the clones does not appear; measured against another copy, unresolved V genes explain less than half of the discrepancy, and the remainder lacks a known reason. The sample contains 85,000 to 120,000 clones, 92% of them found a single time. The ten largest clones add up to about 2.5% of the sample. The junction carries 12 bases between V and J, which are trimmed by 6 bases and 0 bases respectively. Per the germline V gene, MDHEN is the CDR1 and SYDVKM is the CDR2. Including cysteine and phenylalanine, the CDR3 has 15 amino acids. The read is trimmed to its CDR3 DNA, 45 bases read in frame from base 1.

The sequence was obtained from a woman in her late teens or twenties in good health. Recombination joined TRBV28 with TRBJ1-3; the D region possibly corresponds to TRBD1 (6 bases align). The sequencing input was blood. The sequenced DNA is TGTGCCAGCAGGCCACAGGGCTACTCTGGAAACACCATATATTTT. Translated, this is CASRPQGYSGNTIYF.